These 27 T cell receptor beta chains share one sample of origin, sequenced in a study of cytomegalovirus exposure and HLA in healthy donors. With 60 Vbeta and 13 Jbeta primers, the PCR was carried out. Sequencing used immunoSEQ multiplex PCR; TCRdb keeps in-frame clones, though not all of them. The table includes 140,000 to 150,000 clones, roughly 62% detected once. The sequenced sample was PBMCs. The origin of the receptors is a man between 60 and 75 years old in good health and CMV-seronegative.

The rearrangement uses TRBV27 and TRBJ1-3; a weak D match, TRBD1 (6 bases). Per the germline V gene, CDR1 is MNHEY and CDR2 is SMNVEV (reference sequence). Trimming took off 4 bases at V and 0 bases at J, with 16 bases between the two ends. The CDR3 covers 17 residues. CDR3 loop: CASSSNRDTYSGNTIYF. Here the CDR3 DNA reads TGTGCCAGCAGTTCAAACCGGGACACCTACTCTGGAAACACCATATATTTT.

The V and J genes are TRBV19 and TRBJ2-1; TRBD2 agrees at 8 bases. Germline CDR1 and CDR2: LNHDA and SQIVND (reference sequence). The CDR3 spans 15 residues. V was clipped by 8 bases and J by 4 bases; unmatched bases: 10. The CDR3 nucleotides read TGTGCCAGTGGTACGGGAGGGGTCGTTTACAATGAGCAGTTCTTC. Its translation: CASGTGGVVYNEQFF.

This clone showed up just a few times. The gene calls are TRBV5-1 and TRBJ1-3; no clear D. The germline V gene has CDR1 SGHRS and CDR2 YFSETQ. This CDR3 is 15 amino acids long. V was cut by 0 bases and J by 4 bases, with 11 bases left in between. As DNA, the CDR3 is TGCGCCAGCAGCTTGGCCACTATAGGCGGAAACACCATATATTTT. Protein: CASSLATIGGNTIYF. The full variable domain, completed using reference TRBV5-1 and TRBJ1-3, is KAGVTQTPRYLIKTRGQQVTLSCSPISGHRSVSWYQQTPGQGLQFLFEYFSETQRNKGNFPGRFSGRQFSNSRSEMNVSTLELGDSALYLCASSLATIGGNTIYFGEGSWLTVV.

The chain recombines TRBV9 with TRBJ2-7; 10 positions match TRBD2. The CDR3 extends over 15 amino acids. Per germline, CDR1 SGDLS and CDR2 YYNGEE. With 0 bases clipped from V and 5 bases from J, the junction kept 5 bases outside the gene matches. The DNA for the CDR3 is TGTGCCAGCAGCGTAGGAGCGGGAGGGCCCGACGAGCAGTACTTC. Protein: CASSVGAGGPDEQYF.

The chain recombines TRBV5-1 with TRBJ1-5; 8 bases agree with TRBD1. Germline lookup yields CDR1 SGHRS and CDR2 YFSETQ. V gave up 3 bases and J gave up 2 bases; unmatched junction bases: 4. This CDR3 spans 15 amino acids. CDR3 sequence reads: CASSSTGAGNQPQHF. The CDR3 region has the DNA TGCGCCAGCAGCTCGACAGGGGCTGGCAATCAGCCCCAGCATTTT.

This clone was detected only a few times. CDR3 coding DNA: TGCGCCAGCAGCTATACCCCAGGGGGAGCGACGAACACTGAAGCTTTCTTT. Residues: CASSYTPGGATNTEAFF. This chain joins TRBV5-1 and TRBJ1-1; TRBD1 matches 7 bases. This CDR3 is 17 amino acids long. Germline trimming cut 3 bases from V and 1 base from J; bases unmatched to any gene: 12. CDR1 is SGHRS, CDR2 YFSETQ, per germline.

This sequence joins TRBV5-1 and TRBJ2-1, with D perhaps matching TRBD1 (5 bases). Germline values: CDR1 SGHRS, CDR2 YFSETQ. The CDR3 loop spans 16 amino acids. V was pared by 0 bases and J by 8 bases, with 18 bases between. As DNA, the CDR3 is TGCGCCAGCAGCTTGGTAGCAGGGCAGGGTCTCGATGAGCAGTTCTTC. It specifies CASSLVAGQGLDEQFF. The variable domain in full, completed from reference TRBV5-1 and TRBJ2-1, reads KAGVTQTPRYLIKTRGQQVTLSCSPISGHRSVSWYQQTPGQGLQFLFEYFSETQRNKGNFPGRFSGRQFSNSRSEMNVSTLELGDSALYLCASSLVAGQGLDEQFFGPGTRLTVL.

This clone was seen a handful of times. The chain employs TRBV28 and TRBJ1-2, with unresolved D. In germline, CDR1 is MDHEN, CDR2 SYDVKM. The CDR3 has 16 amino acids. Trimming shortened V by 3 bases and J by 1 base, and 15 bases separated the two germline ends. This chain's CDR3 is CASSFRLRRLNYGYTF. Written as DNA, the CDR3 is TGTGCCAGCAGTTTTCGTCTCCGGAGACTTAACTATGGCTACACCTTC.

This chain links TRBV4-1 with TRBJ2-7; 7 bases map to TRBD1. The germline CDR1 and CDR2 sequences are MGHRA and YSYEKL. The CDR3 consists of 17 residues. The ends lost 0 bases at V and 4 bases at J; junction bases unmatched: 12. CDR3 coding DNA: TGCGCCAGCAGCCAAGATCTATCGTTACAGGGGTGGTACGAGCAGTACTTC. As protein: CASSQDLSLQGWYEQYF.

CDR3 protein: CASSLGQKGGYTF. DNA of the CDR3: TGTGCCAGCAGCTTGGGACAGAAGGGGGGCTACACCTTC. The chain employs TRBV5-6 and TRBJ1-2, with D possibly being TRBD1 (5 bases). With 0 bases removed from V and 8 bases from J, the gap between germline ends came to 11 bases. Looked up from germline, CDR1 is SGHDT and CDR2 is YYEEEE. CDR3 length: 13 residues.

This clone was seen more than once but under ten times. The V call is TRBV2, the J call TRBJ1-1; 7 positions match TRBD1. The CDR3 has 14 residues. Germline V gene sequence: CDR1 SNHLY, CDR2 FYNNEI. V dropped 4 bases and J dropped 5; count of bases not matched to a gene: 7. The CDR3 is CASSVSRGMTEAFF. Here the CDR3 DNA reads TGTGCCAGCAGTGTTAGCAGGGGGATGACTGAAGCTTTCTTT.

This clone was counted only a few times. V usage is TRBV7-3 and J usage is TRBJ2-7, with 7 bases aligning to TRBD2. CDR1 SGHTA and CDR2 FQGTGA come from the germline V gene. After removal of 5 bases from V and 0 bases from J, the junction contained 7 bases not matched to a gene. The CDR3 consists of 15 residues. The CDR3 sequence is CASSPSGGSSYEQYF. DNA for the CDR3: TGTGCCAGCAGCCCTAGCGGAGGTAGCTCCTACGAGCAGTACTTC.

This chain connects TRBV7-6 to TRBJ2-7; TRBD2 matches 14 bases. With V trimmed by 5 bases and J by 3 bases, 9 bases remained unmatched. This CDR3 region has 17 residues. Looked up from germline, CDR1 is SGHVS and CDR2 is FNYEAQ. The CDR3 DNA is TGTGCCAGCAGCCCCGGGACTAGCGGGAGAGGTCTCTACGAGCAGTACTTC. Amino acid sequence: CASSPGTSGRGLYEQYF.

With regard to this clone: Other DNA sequences within the sample encode an identical CDR3. V usage is TRBV6-4 and J usage is TRBJ2-2, with TRBD1 matching 8 bases. Germline lookup yields CDR1 MRHNA and CDR2 SNTAGT. V trimming: 6 bases; J trimming: 4 bases; junction bases outside the gene matches: 4. The CDR3 extends over 14 amino acids. This CDR3 reads CASRGQGATGELFF. CDR3 bases: TGTGCCAGCAGAGGACAGGGTGCCACCGGGGAGCTGTTTTTT.

This sequence joins TRBV18 and TRBJ1-4; D might be TRBD1 (5 bases). The V end lost 6 bases, the J end lost 4 bases, and 12 bases lay between the germline ends. Germline CDR1 reads KGHSH; CDR2 reads LQKENI. The CDR3 is made up of 14 amino acids. This chain's CDR3 is CASSPGGVNEKLFF. The CDR3 DNA reads TGTGCCAGCTCCCCGGGGGGAGTTAATGAAAAACTGTTTTTT. The full variable domain, its missing parts supplied by reference TRBV18 and TRBJ1-4, is NAGVMQNPRHLVRRRGQEARLRCSPMKGHSHVYWYRQLPEEGLKFMVYLQKENIIDESGMPKERFSAEFPKEGPSILRIQQVVRGDSAAYFCASSPGGVNEKLFFGSGTQLSVL.

The chain joins TRBV6-5 to TRBJ1-1; 7 nucleotides agree with TRBD1. CDR1 and CDR2 from the germline V gene are MNHEY and SVGAGI. With 4 bases clipped from V and 4 bases from J, the junction kept 6 bases outside the gene matches. CDR3 size: 14 residues. In DNA form, the CDR3 reads TGTGCCAGCAGTTCGCAGGGGGGAATCACTGAAGCTTTCTTT. This sequence encodes CASSSQGGITEAFF.

This clone came up once. The chain uses TRBV30 and TRBJ2-5; no definite D call. The CDR3 extends over 13 amino acids. Germline loops: CDR1 GTSNPN, CDR2 SVGIG (reference sequence). V gave up 1 base and J gave up 5 bases, with 11 bases separating them. The CDR3, as DNA: TGTGCCTGGAGTGCTCGGGTTGGGGAGACCCAGTACTTC. Protein sequence: CAWSARVGETQYF.

The chain uses TRBV7-3 and TRBJ2-7, with TRBD1 as a possible D gene (6 bases). Germline assignment: CDR1 SGHTA and CDR2 FQGTGA. V lost 6 bases and J 3 bases, leaving 15 bases between the germline ends. The CDR3 covers 14 residues. Here the CDR3 reads CASSPTGLSYEQYF. CDR3 bases: TGTGCCAGCAGTCCGACAGGTCTTAGCTACGAGCAGTACTTC.

The rearrangement uses TRBV27 and TRBJ1-2; D remains ambiguous. Trimming cost V 2 bases and J 8 bases, with 12 bases left between them. Germline assignment: CDR1 MNHEY and CDR2 SMNVEV (reference sequence). The CDR3 loop spans 13 amino acids. The DNA of the CDR3 is TGTGCCAGCAGTTTAGGAGCAGGAGGGGGCTACACCTTC. Its translation: CASSLGAGGGYTF.

The V and J genes are TRBV5-1 and TRBJ2-7; D is perhaps TRBD2 (5 bases). CDR1 SGHRS and CDR2 YFSETQ come from the germline V gene. Trimming removed 4 bases at V and 3 bases at J, with 20 bases between. CDR3 length: 16 residues. The CDR3 DNA sequence: TGCGCCAGCAGCCCAACCCCGCTGGGGAGACGCTACGAGCAGTACTTC. This codes for CASSPTPLGRRYEQYF.

The chain combines TRBV9 with TRBJ1-1, with D possibly matching TRBD1 (5 bases). V lost 4 bases to trimming and J lost 3 bases, with 13 bases between them. The CDR3 covers 14 residues. CDR1 SGDLS and CDR2 YYNGEE come from the germline V gene. CDR3 DNA: TGTGCCAGCAGCCCCCGACAGACCTACACTGAAGCTTTCTTT. Translating it yields CASSPRQTYTEAFF. The variable domain in full, completed from reference TRBV9 and TRBJ1-1, reads DSGVTQTPKHLITATGQRVTLRCSPRSGDLSVYWYQQSLDQGLQFLIQYYNGEERAKGNILERFSAQQFPDLHSELNLSSLELGDSALYFCASSPRQTYTEAFFGQGTRLTVV.

The chain recombines TRBV5-8 with TRBJ1-1; 8 bases map to TRBD1. Germline CDR1 SGHTS, CDR2 YDEGEE. V shed 0 bases, J shed 4 bases, and the junction held 2 bases outside the gene matches. The CDR3 is made up of 14 amino acids. CDR3 in DNA: TGTGCCAGCAGCTTGGACAGGGGGAGCACTGAAGCTTTCTTT. It yields the protein CASSLDRGSTEAFF.

The V and J genes are TRBV18 and TRBJ1-2; 7 positions agree with TRBD1. This CDR3 has 15 residues. J lost 2 bases, V lost 6 bases, and 9 bases had no gene match. Germline lookup yields CDR1 KGHSH and CDR2 LQKENI. CDR3 in DNA: TGTGCCAGCTCTCCCGGACAGGCTGGAAACTATGGCTACACCTTC. The encoded protein is CASSPGQAGNYGYTF.

This clone was counted only a few times. The chain uses TRBV19 and TRBJ1-5; 8 bases match TRBD1. The CDR3 has 15 residues. Germline lookup yields CDR1 LNHDA and CDR2 SQIVND (reference sequence). Trimming at V came to 7 bases and at J to 7 bases, leaving 12 bases not matched to a gene. The CDR3 coding sequence is TGTGCCAGTACCATGACAGGGGTCTGGAGGCAGCCCCAGCATTTT. Protein: CASTMTGVWRQPQHF.

CDR3 bases: TGTGCCAGCAGCAAAAAAGATAGAACTGCGAACACCGGGGAGCTGTTTTTT. Residues: CASSKKDRTANTGELFF. V is TRBV21-1 and J is TRBJ2-2; TRBD2 is taken as the D call from the table, unchecked against the DNA. TRBV21-1 represents a pseudogene. The CDR3 totals 17 residues.

This clone was seen a few times. This sequence joins TRBV18 and TRBJ1-1; D unclear. The ends were cut back, 1 base at V and 1 base at J, with 13 bases in the middle. Germline CDR1 and CDR2: KGHSH and LQKENI. This CDR3 contains 16 residues. The CDR3 region has the DNA TGTGCCAGCTCACCACATGAGTGGGCGGGGAACACTGAAGCTTTCTTT. Translation: CASSPHEWAGNTEAFF.

The chain couples TRBV6-5 to TRBJ1-2; the D is unclear. The ends were cut back, 6 bases at V and 0 bases at J, with 11 bases in the middle. This CDR3 has 14 amino acids. Germline CDR1 and CDR2: MNHEY and SVGAGI. CDR3 in amino acids: CASSPGRANYGYTF. The DNA of the CDR3 is TGTGCCAGCAGCCCCGGGAGAGCTAACTATGGCTACACCTTC.